This T cell receptor (beta chain) was captured in a study of blood T cell repertoires in COVID-19. Study-wide context: Sites in the United States, Italy and Spain provided acute and convalescent COVID-19 samples. T cells, B-cell-depleted T cells, or PBMCs supplied cDNA or gDNA.

Original processing methods: Reference gene primers were amplified, and this amplification served to estimate nucleated cell counts. Some clones are missing from TCRdb's copy, which holds only in-frame ones; the method was immunoSEQ multiplex PCR. That table is the source of V, J and clone size, and D and trimming were worked out from the DNA. The data hold some 110,000 clones, with roughly 90% observed a single time. The V segment lost 3 bases and the J segment 6 bases; nucleotides outside the gene matches: 4. Germline CDR1 LGHNT, CDR2 FRNRAP. The CDR3 covers 13 residues. The sequenced sample was peripheral blood. The V and J genes are TRBV12-5 and TRBJ1-2; 7 bases are a match to TRBD1. The receptor's source is a human donor in a cohort sampled during active COVID-19. Here the CDR3 DNA reads TGTGCTAGTGGTTTTAGGGGGCGAGATGGCTACACCTTC. This translates into CASGFRGRDGYTF.